This T cell receptor beta chain was recorded in a study of shared clonotypes between healthy human individuals. Naive CD45RA+ and memory CD45RA-negative subsets were split from CD4+ cells. Profiled with immunoSEQ multiplex PCR; TCRdb holds only in-frame clones, not every one. The table records more than 2 million clones, approximately 94% of them present only once. Ten or more counts support this clone. CDR3 length: 15 amino acids. V lost 4 bases to trimming and J lost 5 bases, with 12 bases between them. Germline V gene data show CDR1 as LGHNA and CDR2 as YNFKEQ. The chain joins TRBV4-2 to TRBJ1-6; D not certain. This TCR was recovered from a man in his late teens or twenties in good health. The source material was naive CD4+ T cells sorted from blood. Subset defined: CD45RA+ positively selected. CDR3 bases: TGTGCCAGCAGCCTCGTGGACGGTGATAATTCACCCCTCCACTTT. Its translation is CASSLVDGDNSPLHF.